This entry lists 10 T cell receptor beta chains sequenced from one sample in a study of OX40 agonist ivuxolimab in advanced cancers. This table comes from immunoSEQ multiplex PCR, and its TCRdb copy is limited to in-frame clones, with some not included. The repertoire holds tens of thousands of clones, 92% seen once, with approximately 8% in the top ten. Material: CD4+ or CD8+ T cells sorted from blood, obtained in a trial of the OX40 agonist ivuxolimab. These receptors were taken from an adult with an advanced solid tumor such as melanoma, head and neck, liver or kidney cancer.

J is TRBJ2-2 and V is TRBV7-6; D uncertain. Trimming cost V 4 bases and J 8 bases, with 5 bases left between them. CDR3 length: 11 residues. Germline V gene data show CDR1 as SGHVS and CDR2 as FNYEAQ. The CDR3 DNA is TGTGCCAGCAGCTCTTCTGGGGAGCTGTTTTTT. Encoded protein: CASSSSGELFF.

The chain recombines TRBV30 with TRBJ1-2; D is unclear. Trimming took off 5 bases at V and 3 bases at J, with 10 bases between the two ends. The germline V gene has CDR1 GTSNPN and CDR2 SVGIG (reference sequence). The CDR3 extends over 12 amino acids. The CDR3 loop is CAWSGPDYGYTF. In nucleotides, the CDR3 is TGTGCCTGGTCCGGGCCAGACTATGGCTACACCTTC. Complete variable domain (other parts from reference TRBV30 and TRBJ1-2): SQTIHQWPATLVQPVGSPLSLECTVEGTSNPNLYWYRQAAGRGLQLLFYSVGIGQISSEVPQNLSASRPQDRQFILSSKKLLLSDSGFYLCAWSGPDYGYTFGSGTRLTVV.

The chain combines TRBV19 with TRBJ2-2, with 9 nucleotides matching TRBD2. The CDR3 loop spans 15 amino acids. The ends lost 10 bases at V and 0 bases at J; junction bases unmatched: 6. Germline V gene data show CDR1 as LNHDA and CDR2 as SQIVND (reference sequence). In nucleotides, the CDR3 is TGTGCCACCGGTTCTAGCGGGACGAACACCGGGGAGCTGTTTTTT. It is translated as CATGSSGTNTGELFF. The full variable domain, its missing parts supplied by reference TRBV19 and TRBJ2-2, is DGGITQSPKYLFRKEGQNVTLSCEQNLNHDAMYWYRQDPGQGLRLIYYSQIVNDFQKGDIAEGYSVSREKKESFPLTVTSAQKNPTAFYLCATGSSGTNTGELFFGEGSRLTVL.

The rearrangement links TRBV5-5 to TRBJ2-3; D is perhaps TRBD2 (6 bases). V lost 1 base, J lost 2 bases, and 11 bases lay in between. This CDR3 contains 15 residues. In germline, CDR1 is SGHKS, CDR2 YYEKEE (reference sequence). CDR3: CASSLPRGSTDTQYF. The CDR3 DNA follows: TGTGCCAGCAGCTTGCCCCGGGGGTCCACAGATACGCAGTATTTT.

CDR3 sequence (DNA): TGTGCCAGCAGCCAAGATAAGCTGGGGCAGCCAAACTATGGCTACACCTTC. It specifies CASSQDKLGQPNYGYTF. The chain joins TRBV4-2 to TRBJ1-2, with D possibly matching TRBD1 (5 bases). The CDR3 covers 17 residues. V lost 0 bases, J lost 2 bases, and 16 bases lay in between. The germline V gene has CDR1 LGHNA and CDR2 YNFKEQ.

The chain recombines TRBV6-5 with TRBJ2-2; D uncertain. The CDR3 covers 14 residues. Trimming took off 0 bases at V and 5 bases at J, with 7 bases between the two ends. Looked up from germline, CDR1 is MNHEY and CDR2 is SVGAGI. Written as DNA, the CDR3 is TGTGCCAGCAGTTACTCAGCAGGAACCGGGGAGCTGTTTTTT. It codes for CASSYSAGTGELFF.

The chain links TRBV30 to TRBJ1-1; 8 bases agree with TRBD1. Germline V gene lookup returns CDR1 GTSNPN and CDR2 SVGIG (reference sequence). V was clipped by 0 bases and J by 5 bases; unmatched bases: 5. The CDR3 is 14 amino acids. CDR3 sequence: CAWSVGQGRTEAFF. Written as DNA, the CDR3 is TGTGCCTGGAGTGTAGGACAGGGAAGAACTGAAGCTTTCTTT. Variable domain in full (rest from reference TRBV30 and TRBJ1-1): SQTIHQWPATLVQPVGSPLSLECTVEGTSNPNLYWYRQAAGRGLQLLFYSVGIGQISSEVPQNLSASRPQDRQFILSSKKLLLSDSGFYLCAWSVGQGRTEAFFGQGTRLTVV.

This chain joins TRBV5-6 and TRBJ2-6; D may correspond to TRBD1 or TRBD2 (6 bases each). With 0 bases removed from V and 0 bases from J, the gap between germline ends came to 13 bases. The CDR3 extends over 18 amino acids. CDR1 and CDR2 (germline): SGHDT, YYEEEE. The CDR3 DNA reads as TGTGCCAGCAGCTTGGTGGGGGGCGAAGGCTCTGGGGCCAACGTCCTGACTTTC. Encoded protein: CASSLVGGEGSGANVLTF.

The V and J genes are TRBV13 and TRBJ1-1; weak D call: TRBD1 (5 bases). Germline V gene sequence: CDR1 PRHDT, CDR2 FYEKMQ (reference sequence). The CDR3 is 12 residues long. V dropped 0 bases and J dropped 7 bases, with 6 bases sitting between them. The CDR3 region is CASSLGGGEAFF. CDR3 sequence (DNA): TGTGCCAGCAGCTTAGGTGGGGGTGAAGCTTTCTTT.

The chain carries TRBV11-2 and TRBJ1-2, with D perhaps matching TRBD1 (6 bases). V lost 5 bases and J lost 13, with 17 bases in between. There are 12 residues in the CDR3. Germline V gene sequence: CDR1 SGHAT, CDR2 FQNNGV. Here the CDR3 reads CASSTLGAWSTF. In nucleotides, the CDR3 is TGTGCCAGCAGCACCCTGGGGGCATGGTCCACCTTC.